The text below deals with one T cell receptor (beta chain). Which antigen it targets is not known. Qualities for individual bases were not recorded, and no much larger clone is one base off. The sample is drawn from a study of post-analysis software for immune sequencing data (dated by TCRdb to the mid-2010s). Looking at the study overall: Disease courses on record covered relapsing-remitting, secondary progressive and progressive-relapsing multiple sclerosis, though some patients had no subtype annotation. The patient repertoires were set against 10 or so previously published healthy control repertoires from donors whose ages ranged from roughly 6 to 27 years. A subset of samples was prepared in parallel using single-end sample barcoding, then pooled and co-amplified after Illumina adapter ligation. Points the paper makes about the study in general: Compared with controls, multiple sclerosis patients had significantly lower normalized Chao1 diversity, a finding suggesting substantial peripheral T-cell clonal expansion. Direct clustering with F measure showed strong co-clustering of samples prepared in the same batch, prompting a batch-effect correction. The control group was slightly older than the multiple sclerosis patient group. Patients showed significantly higher frequencies than controls for about five TRBV segments, among them TRBV5-6, TRBV5-1 and TRBV20-1.

CDR3 length: 12 amino acids, cysteine to phenylalanine. Of the read, only the CDR3 DNA is kept; its 36 bases are in frame from base 1. Libraries came from PCR. Sequencing instrument: Illumina HiSeq 2500. To reduce PCR and sequencing biases, unique molecular identifiers were built into the TCR beta cDNA libraries. Roughly 500,000 cDNA molecules were obtained for every 1 to 10 million input T cells, so each molecule roughly corresponded to one T cell. The patient libraries were prepared and sequenced with the same protocol used for the earlier healthy control dataset. Samples belonging to the same batch were prepared together, multiplexed and sequenced on a shared HiSeq lane. Processing in the source paper ran as follows. Raw barcoded reads were processed with MIGEC, discarding single-read molecular identifier groups before consensus assembly and CDR3 extraction. Clonotype tables were post-analysed with VDJtools, and diversity was normalized by down-sampling all datasets to the smallest sample size. In repertoire overlap clustering, CDR3 amino acid sequences, but not nucleotide sequences, were matched to correct batch-related cross-sample contamination. TCRdb reprocessed the public reads (quality trimming at Q25 with fastp, clone calling with MiXCR) and kept in-frame beta chains. CDR3 protein duplicates are merged, each entry listing the most common genes and DNA. Clone size and V and J calls follow TCRdb, not the original study. Within this sample are fewer than 550,000 distinct CDR3 sequences, with around 36% of them counted one time only. The ten largest clones represent roughly 6% of the sample.

To demonstrate the VDJtools post-analysis software, TCR beta repertoires were profiled from the peripheral blood of about 13 young patients with multiple sclerosis. The patients with multiple sclerosis were children and adolescents between about 6 and 16 years of age. The sequence was obtained from a girl aged 2-17 years with multiple sclerosis. The rearrangement combines TRBV21-1 with TRBJ2-7; the DNA was not compared with TRBD1, the D call given in the table. TRBV21-1 is a listed pseudogene. The specimen sequenced was blood. The encoded CDR3 is CASSKDRREQYF. The DNA reads TGTGCCAGCAGCAAGGACAGGCGGGAGCAGTACTTC.